Below are 22 T cell receptor beta chains sequenced from a single sample in a study of T-cell reconstitution after alpha-beta-depleted transplantation in children. For TCRbeta, the library was prepared with unique molecular identifiers. MiXCR, run by TCRdb on the PCR reads, gives a single entry per CDR3 protein. Of 550,000 to 800,000 distinct CDR3 sequences in the sample, roughly 13% were seen once. The input for sequencing was PBMCs, taken before TCRalphabeta/CD19-depleted stem cell transplant. The receptors were sampled from a girl aged 2 to 9 with congenital amegakaryocytic thrombocytopenia, due to receive a stem cell transplant.

V and J are TRBV12-5 and TRBJ2-5; no firm D call. This CDR3 contains 13 residues. The V and J ends lost 1 base and 2 bases respectively, with 5 bases between them. Germline CDR1 and CDR2: LGHNT and FRNRAP. The CDR3 is CASGLGQQETQYF. As DNA, the CDR3 is TGTGCTAGTGGTTTGGGTCAACAAGAGACCCAGTACTTC.

In this sample, this clonotype turned up many times. V is TRBV27 and J is TRBJ2-7, with a tentative D call TRBD1 (6 bases). V was shortened by 8 bases and J by 0 bases, with 20 bases between the two germline ends. Germline-derived CDR1 and CDR2 are MNHEY and SMNVEV (reference sequence). The CDR3 sequence is 16 residues long. The CDR3 bases are TGTGCCAGCCTCTGGTGGGGCAGGGGCTACTCCTACGAGCAGTACTTC. Its protein is CASLWWGRGYSYEQYF.

The V and J genes are TRBV12-3 or TRBV12-4 and TRBJ2-2; tentative D call: TRBD2 (6 bases). The CDR3 loop spans 14 amino acids. V lost 3 bases and J 6 bases, leaving 11 bases between the germline ends. The CDR3 nucleotides read TGTGCCAGCAGTTTTGGAGGGGAGGCCGGGGAGCTGTTTTTT. Its translation is CASSFGGEAGELFF.

The chain has TRBV5-1 and TRBJ2-5; no clear D. In germline, CDR1 is SGHRS, CDR2 YFSETQ. V was trimmed by 5 bases and J by 2 bases, leaving 13 bases between them. The CDR3 runs 14 residues. The CDR3 DNA sequence: TGCGCCAGCAGTCTTCTAAGTGGGCAAGAGACCCAGTACTTC. Amino acids: CASSLLSGQETQYF. The complete variable domain, with remaining parts taken from reference TRBV5-1 and TRBJ2-5, reads KAGVTQTPRYLIKTRGQQVTLSCSPISGHRSVSWYQQTPGQGLQFLFEYFSETQRNKGNFPGRFSGRQFSNSRSEMNVSTLELGDSALYLCASSLLSGQETQYFGPGTRLLVL.

The chain combines TRBV5-1 with TRBJ2-2; 7 positions match TRBD2. Trimming took 6 bases from V and 1 from J; bases not matched to a gene: 6. This CDR3 is 15 amino acids long. In germline, CDR1 is SGHRS, CDR2 YFSETQ. CDR3 sequence: CASNGSGGNTGELFF. The CDR3 DNA reads TGCGCCAGCAACGGATCGGGGGGGAACACCGGGGAGCTGTTTTTT.

This clonotype was seen repeatedly, ten times or more. The chain uses TRBV29-1 and TRBJ2-7; 7 nucleotides agree with TRBD1. From germline, CDR1 is SQVTM and CDR2 ANQGSEA. V gave up 4 bases and J gave up 3 bases; unmatched junction bases: 15. The CDR3 is 16 amino acids. The CDR3 loop reads CSVGFDGQGVDYEQYF. CDR3 bases: TGCAGCGTTGGGTTTGATGGGCAGGGGGTTGACTACGAGCAGTACTTC.

This clonotype showed up many times. V and J are TRBV12-3 or TRBV12-4 and TRBJ1-5, with a tentative D call TRBD1 (5 bases). This CDR3 has 13 amino acids. Trimming pared 3 bases from V and 6 bases from J, leaving 9 bases between. CDR3 bases: TGTGCCAGCAGTTTTGAGGGGACTCAGCCCCAGCATTTT. Its protein product is CASSFEGTQPQHF.

A remark on this clonotype: Given a much more abundant clone one base away, this may be a read error. The gene calls are TRBV12-3 or TRBV12-4 and TRBJ2-5, with D possibly TRBD1 on 5 matching bases. The CDR3 has 15 amino acids. As DNA, the CDR3 is TGTGTCAGCAGTCCTACCAGGGTAAGCCAAGAGACCCAGTACTTC. It translates to CVSSPTRVSQETQYF.

V usage is TRBV11-3 and J usage is TRBJ1-1; the D is unclear. V dropped 4 bases and J dropped 1 base, with 16 bases sitting between them. Germline-derived CDR1 and CDR2 are SGHNT and YENEEA. The CDR3 runs to 16 residues. CDR3 sequence (DNA): TGTGCCAGCAGCTCGCGACTGGTACGGGCGAACACTGAAGCTTTCTTT. It translates to CASSSRLVRANTEAFF.

This clonotype was observed many times. This chain connects TRBV5-5 to TRBJ2-3, with a tentative D call TRBD2 (7 bases). Germline V gene lookup returns CDR1 SGHKS and CDR2 YYEKEE (reference sequence). V lost 5 bases, J lost 13 bases, and 14 bases lay in between. The length of the CDR3 is 11 residues. The CDR3 DNA follows: TGTGCCAGCAGGACCTCGGGGGGCGAGTATTTT. Its translation is CASRTSGGEYF.

This chain connects TRBV2 to TRBJ2-1; 7 bases agree with TRBD2. The CDR3 runs 13 residues. Germline assignment: CDR1 SNHLY and CDR2 FYNNEI. Losses at the gene ends were 6 bases for V and 5 bases for J; bases not matched to a gene: 4. The CDR3: CASRRESHNEQFF. The CDR3 DNA is TGTGCCAGCAGGCGGGAGTCTCACAATGAGCAGTTCTTC.

This chain joins TRBV5-1 and TRBJ2-1, with 10 nucleotides matching TRBD2. The germline V gene has CDR1 SGHRS and CDR2 YFSETQ. CDR3 length equals 16 residues. V lost 4 bases and J lost 6; bases outside the gene matches: 10. CDR3 loop: CASSLLAGGSANEQFF. CDR3 nucleotides: TGCGCCAGCAGCCTATTAGCGGGAGGTTCGGCCAATGAGCAGTTCTTC.

Many counts were recorded for this clonotype. CDR3 in DNA: TGCAGCGTTGAAGATGCGGACAAACACTACGAGCAGTACTTC. Translating gives CSVEDADKHYEQYF. The rearrangement uses TRBV29-1 and TRBJ2-7, with a tentative D call TRBD1 (5 bases). Germline V gene lookup returns CDR1 SQVTM and CDR2 ANQGSEA. CDR3 length equals 14 residues. With 0 bases removed from V and 3 bases from J, the gap between germline ends came to 12 bases.

In this sample, this clonotype turned up a few times. The gene calls are TRBV28 and TRBJ2-1; D is undetermined. V lost 6 bases and J 7 bases, leaving 7 bases between the germline ends. There are 11 residues in the CDR3. The germline V gene encodes CDR1 MDHEN and CDR2 SYDVKM. The CDR3 is CASRQMNEQFF. The CDR3 DNA sequence: TGTGCCAGCAGGCAAATGAATGAGCAGTTCTTC.

This clonotype was counted a few times. This CDR3 reads CSARSPPSTQYF. The CDR3 DNA is TGCAGTGCTAGGAGCCCCCCGTCGACCCAGTACTTC. The chain is built from TRBV20-1 and TRBJ2-5; D remains ambiguous. Trimming cost V 3 bases and J 7 bases, with 12 bases left between them. CDR1 is DFQATT, CDR2 SNEGSKA, per germline (reference sequence). The CDR3 has 12 amino acids.

The V and J genes are TRBV30 and TRBJ1-1; D is unclear. The V and J ends lost 4 bases and 5 bases respectively, with 8 bases between them. Germline V gene data show CDR1 as GTSNPN and CDR2 as SVGIG (reference sequence). The CDR3 length is 11 residues. CDR3 loop: CAWKELTEAFF. CDR3 nucleotides: TGTGCCTGGAAAGAGTTGACTGAAGCTTTCTTT. Looking up the rest from reference TRBV30 and TRBJ1-1 gives the full variable domain: SQTIHQWPATLVQPVGSPLSLECTVEGTSNPNLYWYRQAAGRGLQLLFYSVGIGQISSEVPQNLSASRPQDRQFILSSKKLLLSDSGFYLCAWKELTEAFFGQGTRLTVV.

The V call is TRBV20-1, the J call TRBJ2-1, with 10 nucleotides matching TRBD2. V was clipped by 8 bases and J by 3 bases; unmatched bases: 4. Germline assignment: CDR1 DFQATT and CDR2 SNEGSKA (reference sequence). The CDR3 has 13 amino acids. The CDR3 protein is CSYSGRNYNEQFF. CDR3 bases: TGCAGTTATAGCGGGAGGAACTACAATGAGCAGTTCTTC.

This clonotype was detected a few times. The chain links TRBV12-3 or TRBV12-4 to TRBJ2-2, with no clear D. This CDR3 has 13 residues. V dropped 10 bases and J dropped 3 bases, with 12 bases sitting between them. CDR3 protein: CATSEYDTGELFF. The DNA for the CDR3 is TGTGCCACCAGCGAGTACGACACCGGGGAGCTGTTTTTT.

This clonotype was found a few times. The chain recombines TRBV5-1 with TRBJ2-3; possibly TRBD1 for D (5 bases). Germline V gene data show CDR1 as SGHRS and CDR2 as YFSETQ. Trimming left V 2 bases short and J 5 bases short, with 18 bases between. The CDR3 has 16 residues. CDR3 nucleotides: TGCGCCAGCAGCTTATACCAGGGCCGGGTCGTAGATACGCAGTATTTT. This gives the protein CASSLYQGRVVDTQYF.

This clonotype was observed many times. This chain links TRBV5-1 with TRBJ2-1; D call uncertain. The CDR3 has 15 amino acids. V was trimmed by 0 bases and J by 10 bases, leaving 17 bases between them. The V gene's germline CDR1 is SGHRS and CDR2 YFSETQ. The CDR3 DNA is TGCGCCAGCAGCTTGGCCCTCCTTACTGGGTTGGAGCAGTTCTTC. This translates into CASSLALLTGLEQFF.

This clonotype was seen a few times. This chain uses TRBV3-1 with TRBJ2-5; D gene ambiguous. This CDR3 region has 17 residues. Germline V lookup: CDR1 LGHDT, CDR2 YNNKEL (reference sequence). V gave up 2 bases and J gave up 5 bases, with 21 bases separating them. The CDR3 reads CASSQKTDGVSSETQYF. The CDR3 DNA is TGTGCCAGCAGCCAAAAAACCGACGGTGTATCGTCGGAGACCCAGTACTTC.

This clonotype was counted many times. The chain uses TRBV5-1 and TRBJ2-1; TRBD2 aligns across 9 bases. Germline loops: CDR1 SGHRS, CDR2 YFSETQ. The CDR3 is 15 residues long. The trim removed 4 bases at V and 5 bases at J, leaving 7 bases unmatched. The CDR3 region is CASSLAGIPHNEQFF. In nucleotides, the CDR3 is TGCGCCAGCAGCCTAGCGGGGATCCCTCACAATGAGCAGTTCTTC.